The 18 T cell receptor beta chains presented below share a single source sample, sequenced in a study of HIV-infected patients and healthy controls. MiXCR was run by TCRdb on the 5' RACE reads, yielding one entry per CDR3 protein. The sample has roughly 70,000 distinct CDR3 sequences; around 17% are singletons. The sample was CD4+ T cells from blood. The receptor set was obtained from a human donor in good health.

Concerning this clonotype itself: A much larger clone sits a single nucleotide away, making a read error possible. J is TRBJ2-4 and V is TRBV27; D unclear. The CDR3 runs to 15 residues. CDR1 is MNHEY, CDR2 SMNVEV, per germline (reference sequence). The DNA for the CDR3 is TGTGTCAGCAGCCGGGTTTCCGGGGCCAAAAACATTCAGTACTTC. Translated: CVSSRVSGAKNIQYF.

The chain links TRBV28 to TRBJ1-2, with TRBD1 as a possible D gene (5 bases). V lost 5 bases, J lost 3 bases, and 16 bases lay in between. Per germline, CDR1 MDHEN and CDR2 SYDVKM. The CDR3 consists of 15 residues. CDR3 region: CASSDPTGVDYGYTF. The DNA of the CDR3 is TGTGCCAGCAGTGATCCAACAGGAGTTGACTATGGCTACACCTTC.

This clonotype was found a few times. The chain employs TRBV6-6 and TRBJ1-4, with D uncertain. Per the germline V gene, CDR1 is MNHNY and CDR2 is SVGAGI (reference sequence). Deletions cut 0 bases from V and 7 bases from J, with 12 bases between. There are 15 residues in the CDR3. Written as DNA, the CDR3 is TGTGCCAGCAGTTACTCTTCTGGGTTGAGTGAAAAACTGTTTTTT. Translation gives CASSYSSGLSEKLFF.

V gene TRBV19 combines with J gene TRBJ1-5, with D unresolved. The CDR3 runs 13 residues. The germline gives CDR1 LNHDA, CDR2 SQIVND (reference sequence). The V gene lost 7 bases and the J gene lost 10 bases, with 17 bases spanning the gap. The CDR3 region is CASKDWEGKPQHF. The DNA of the CDR3 is TGTGCCAGTAAGGACTGGGAGGGTAAACCCCAGCATTTT.

A few counts support this clonotype. The chain employs TRBV14 and TRBJ2-5; D unclear. The germline V gene has CDR1 SGHDN and CDR2 FVKESK. The CDR3 contains 15 residues. The germline V and J ends were trimmed by 4 bases and 1 base, with 13 bases remaining between them. In DNA form, the CDR3 reads TGTGCCAGCAGCCGCCGACAAGTGGCCCAAGAGACCCAGTACTTC. Its protein product is CASSRRQVAQETQYF.

This clonotype was counted ten times or more. The chain links TRBV18 to TRBJ2-3; D call uncertain. The germline V and J ends were trimmed by 0 bases and 3 bases, with 1 base remaining between them. Germline V gene lookup returns CDR1 KGHSH and CDR2 LQKENI. The CDR3 loop spans 12 amino acids. This chain's CDR3 is CASSPPTDTQYF. CDR3 DNA sequence: TGTGCCAGCTCACCACCGACAGATACGCAGTATTTT.

The genes are TRBV3-1 and TRBJ1-2; the D is unclear. The germline V and J ends were trimmed by 0 bases and 4 bases, with 12 bases remaining between them. Germline-derived CDR1 and CDR2 are LGHDT and YNNKEL (reference sequence). There are 15 residues in the CDR3. CDR3 sequence (DNA): TGTGCCAGCAGCCAAGACCCGACAAGCCGCTATGGCTACACCTTC. Its protein is CASSQDPTSRYGYTF.

This clonotype was seen a few times. The chain has TRBV19 and TRBJ2-4; TRBD2 matches 14 bases. Losses at the gene ends were 9 bases for V and 1 base for J; bases not matched to a gene: 14. Per germline, CDR1 LNHDA and CDR2 SQIVND (reference sequence). This CDR3 comprises 19 residues. CDR3 sequence: CASAPWGLAGVGAKNIQYF. The CDR3 nucleotides are TGTGCCAGCGCTCCCTGGGGACTAGCGGGAGTCGGCGCCAAAAACATTCAGTACTTC. The variable domain in full, with the rest retrieved from reference TRBV19 and TRBJ2-4, is DGGITQSPKYLFRKEGQNVTLSCEQNLNHDAMYWYRQDPGQGLRLIYYSQIVNDFQKGDIAEGYSVSREKKESFPLTVTSAQKNPTAFYLCASAPWGLAGVGAKNIQYFGAGTRLSVL.

This clonotype has ten or more counts. V usage is TRBV3-1 and J usage is TRBJ2-1, with TRBD2 identical over 13 bases. CDR3 length: 18 amino acids. Unmatched junction bases numbered 11, after V lost 4 bases and J lost 5 bases. Germline values: CDR1 LGHDT, CDR2 YNNKEL (reference sequence). The CDR3, as DNA: TGTGCCAGCAGCCGAAGGGGCACTAGCGGGGGGGAAAACAATGAGCAGTTCTTC. Its translation: CASSRRGTSGGENNEQFF.

This clonotype was recorded at least ten times. V usage is TRBV21-1 and J usage is TRBJ1-5; no check of the table's D call, TRBD1, against the DNA was made. TRBV21-1 counts as a pseudogene. CDR3 length equals 17 residues. Here the CDR3 reads CASSRTMAGTSNQPQHF. DNA for the CDR3: TGTGCCAGCAGCCGGACCATGGCCGGGACAAGCAATCAGCCCCAGCATTTT.

This clonotype was detected ten times or more. The chain recombines TRBV6-5 with TRBJ1-5; 7 bases fit TRBD1. V lost 6 bases, J lost 6 bases, and 8 bases stayed unmatched. Germline V gives CDR1 MNHEY, CDR2 SVGAGI. The CDR3 sequence is 14 residues long. This CDR3 reads CASRPDRAGQPQHF. For the CDR3, the DNA is TGTGCCAGCAGGCCCGACAGGGCAGGTCAGCCCCAGCATTTT.

Ten or more counts support this clonotype. The chain couples TRBV6-2 or TRBV6-3 to TRBJ1-1; D is unresolved. The length of the CDR3 is 13 residues. Germline CDR1 and CDR2: MNHEY and SVGEGT. Trimming stripped 1 base from V and 1 base from J, with 4 bases between. DNA of the CDR3: TGTGCCAGCAGTTACTATACGAACACTGAAGCTTTCTTT. Translation: CASSYYTNTEAFF.

The chain employs TRBV5-4 and TRBJ1-2; D remains ambiguous. Trimming took off 4 bases at V and 8 bases at J, with 18 bases between the two ends. This CDR3 is 14 amino acids long. CDR1 and CDR2 (germline): SGHNT, YYREEE (reference sequence). Here the CDR3 reads CASSKFGIGHGYTF. The CDR3 DNA follows: TGTGCCAGCAGCAAATTTGGGATCGGTCACGGCTACACCTTC.

This clonotype was detected many times. The chain has TRBV14 and TRBJ2-1, with 12 bases aligning to TRBD2. CDR3 size: 18 residues. With V trimmed by 4 bases and J by 2 bases, 9 bases remained unmatched. The germline V gene has CDR1 SGHDN and CDR2 FVKESK. Here the CDR3 reads CASSPYLLAGGPYNEQFF. DNA for the CDR3: TGTGCCAGCAGCCCGTATCTCCTAGCGGGAGGGCCCTACAATGAGCAGTTCTTC.

A few counts support this clonotype. Here the CDR3 reads CASSLTKNSPLHF. The DNA of the CDR3 is TGTGCCAGCAGCTTAACGAAGAATTCACCCCTCCACTTT. The chain uses TRBV7-9 and TRBJ1-6; D not certain. This CDR3 has 13 amino acids. V lost 2 bases to trimming and J lost 7 bases, with 6 bases between them. The germline CDR1 and CDR2 sequences are SEHNR and FQNEAQ (reference sequence).

This clonotype has only a few counts. The chain combines TRBV28 with TRBJ2-1; maybe TRBD1 (5 bases). The CDR3 spans 13 residues. V was trimmed by 6 bases and J by 9 bases, leaving 15 bases between them. In germline, CDR1 is MDHEN, CDR2 SYDVKM. CDR3 coding DNA: TGTGCCAGCAGCCGCCGCGTGGGGCGTGAGCAGTTCTTC. Translating gives CASSRRVGREQFF.

This clonotype was recorded many times. The chain carries TRBV7-8 and TRBJ1-6; no definite D call. Between the trimmed V and J ends, which lost 0 bases and 9 bases, there was a span of 9 bases. Germline V CDR1 and CDR2: SGHVS, FQNEAQ. The CDR3 contains 14 residues. The CDR3 DNA reads TGTGCCAGCAGCTTAGCAAGGCTCGGTTCACCCCTCCACTTT. This codes for CASSLARLGSPLHF.

The chain links TRBV28 to TRBJ1-1, with D perhaps TRBD1 (5 bases). CDR1 and CDR2 (germline): MDHEN, SYDVKM. The V gene lost 6 bases and the J gene lost 1 base, with 21 bases spanning the gap. There are 17 residues in the CDR3. The CDR3 DNA follows: TGTGCCAGCAGCCCCGTGGGGGGAGGGTTAGGGAACACTGAAGCTTTCTTT. Its protein is CASSPVGGGLGNTEAFF.